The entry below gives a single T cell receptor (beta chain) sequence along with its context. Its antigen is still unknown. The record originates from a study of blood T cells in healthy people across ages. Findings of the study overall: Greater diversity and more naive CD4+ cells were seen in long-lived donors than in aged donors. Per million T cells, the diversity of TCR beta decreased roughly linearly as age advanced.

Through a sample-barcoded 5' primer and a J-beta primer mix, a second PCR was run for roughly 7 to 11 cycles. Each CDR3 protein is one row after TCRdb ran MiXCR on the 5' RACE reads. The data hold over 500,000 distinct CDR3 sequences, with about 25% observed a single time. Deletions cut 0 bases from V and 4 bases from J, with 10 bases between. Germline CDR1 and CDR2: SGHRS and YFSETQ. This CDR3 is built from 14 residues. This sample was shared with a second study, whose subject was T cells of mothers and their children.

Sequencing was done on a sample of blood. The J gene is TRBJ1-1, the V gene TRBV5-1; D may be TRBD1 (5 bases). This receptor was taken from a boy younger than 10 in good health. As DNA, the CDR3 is TGCGCCAGCAGCTTGGGGGAGGGGAGCACTGAAGCTTTCTTT. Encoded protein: CASSLGEGSTEAFF.